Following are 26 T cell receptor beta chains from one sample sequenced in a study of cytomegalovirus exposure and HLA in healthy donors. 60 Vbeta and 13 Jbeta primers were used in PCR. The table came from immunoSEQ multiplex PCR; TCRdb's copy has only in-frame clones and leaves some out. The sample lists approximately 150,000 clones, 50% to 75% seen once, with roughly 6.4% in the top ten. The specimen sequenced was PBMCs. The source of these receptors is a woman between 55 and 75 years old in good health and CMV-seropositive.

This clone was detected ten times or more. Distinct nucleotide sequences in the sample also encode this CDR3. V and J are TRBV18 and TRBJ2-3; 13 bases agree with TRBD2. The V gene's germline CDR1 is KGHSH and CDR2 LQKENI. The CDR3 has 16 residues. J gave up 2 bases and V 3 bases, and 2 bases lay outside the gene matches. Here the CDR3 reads CASSPGLAGDTDTQYF. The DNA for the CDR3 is TGTGCCAGCTCACCCGGACTAGCGGGAGACACAGATACGCAGTATTTT.

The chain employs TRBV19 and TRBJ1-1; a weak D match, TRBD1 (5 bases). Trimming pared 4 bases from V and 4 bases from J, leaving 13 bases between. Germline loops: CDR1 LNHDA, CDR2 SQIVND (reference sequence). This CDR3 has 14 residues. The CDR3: CASSTLDRGTEAFF. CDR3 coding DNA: TGTGCCAGTAGTACCCTCGACAGAGGCACTGAAGCTTTCTTT.

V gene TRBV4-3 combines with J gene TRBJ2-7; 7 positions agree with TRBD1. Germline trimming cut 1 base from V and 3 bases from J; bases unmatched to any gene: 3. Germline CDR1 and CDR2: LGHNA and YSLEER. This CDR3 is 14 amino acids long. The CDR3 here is CASSQGGQDYEQYF. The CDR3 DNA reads TGCGCCAGCAGCCAAGGAGGACAGGACTACGAGCAGTACTTC.

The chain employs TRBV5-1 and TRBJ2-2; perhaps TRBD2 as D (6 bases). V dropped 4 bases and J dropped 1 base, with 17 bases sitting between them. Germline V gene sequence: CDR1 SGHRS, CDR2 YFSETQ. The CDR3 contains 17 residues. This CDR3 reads CASSLQAAGMNTGELFF. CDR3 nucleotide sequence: TGCGCCAGCAGCCTACAAGCGGCGGGGATGAACACCGGGGAGCTGTTTTTT.

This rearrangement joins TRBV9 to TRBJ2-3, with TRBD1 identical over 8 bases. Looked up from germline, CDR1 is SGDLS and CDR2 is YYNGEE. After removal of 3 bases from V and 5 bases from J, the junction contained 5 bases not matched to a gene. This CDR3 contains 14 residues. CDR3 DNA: TGTGCCAGCAGCGCGGGCAGGGGGCAAGATACGCAGTATTTT. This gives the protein CASSAGRGQDTQYF.

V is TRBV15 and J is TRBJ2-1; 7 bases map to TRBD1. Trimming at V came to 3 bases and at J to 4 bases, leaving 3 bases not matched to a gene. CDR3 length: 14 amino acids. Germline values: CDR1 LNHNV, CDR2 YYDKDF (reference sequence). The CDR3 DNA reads TGTGCCACCAGCAGCAAGACAGGGTACAATGAGCAGTTCTTC. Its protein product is CATSSKTGYNEQFF.

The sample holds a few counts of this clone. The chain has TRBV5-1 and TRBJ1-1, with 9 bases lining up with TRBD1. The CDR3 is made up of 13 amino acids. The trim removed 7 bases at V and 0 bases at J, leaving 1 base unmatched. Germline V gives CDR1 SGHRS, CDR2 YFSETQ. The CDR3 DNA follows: TGCGCCAGCGGACAGGGGATGAACACTGAAGCTTTCTTT. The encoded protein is CASGQGMNTEAFF.

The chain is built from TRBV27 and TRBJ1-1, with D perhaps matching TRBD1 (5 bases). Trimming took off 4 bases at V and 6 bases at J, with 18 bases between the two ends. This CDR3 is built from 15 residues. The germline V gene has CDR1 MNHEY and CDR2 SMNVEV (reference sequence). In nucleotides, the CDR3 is TGTGCCAGCAGTTCAAGCAGGGAGGGAAGGGCTGAAGCTTTCTTT. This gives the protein CASSSSREGRAEAFF.

The CDR3 DNA reads as TGTGCCAGCAGCGTAGTGGGGACAGGGACCGGCTACACCTTC. Translation: CASSVVGTGTGYTF. J is TRBJ1-2 and V is TRBV9; 9 nucleotides align to TRBD1. The CDR3 length is 14 residues. Trimming removed 0 bases from V and 8 bases from J; junction bases left unmatched: 5. Germline V gene lookup returns CDR1 SGDLS and CDR2 YYNGEE.

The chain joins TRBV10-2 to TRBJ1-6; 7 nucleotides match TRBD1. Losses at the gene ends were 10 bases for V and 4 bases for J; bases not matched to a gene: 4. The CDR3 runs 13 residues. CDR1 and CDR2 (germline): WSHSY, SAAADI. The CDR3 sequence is CATSGQYNSPLHF. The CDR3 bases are TGCGCCACATCGGGACAGTATAATTCACCCCTCCACTTT.

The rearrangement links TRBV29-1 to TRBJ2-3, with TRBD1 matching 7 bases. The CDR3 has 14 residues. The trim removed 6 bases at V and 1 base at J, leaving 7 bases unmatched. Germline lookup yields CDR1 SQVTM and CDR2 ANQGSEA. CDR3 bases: TGCAGCGTCACCGACAGGGTAGGCACAGATACGCAGTATTTT. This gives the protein CSVTDRVGTDTQYF.

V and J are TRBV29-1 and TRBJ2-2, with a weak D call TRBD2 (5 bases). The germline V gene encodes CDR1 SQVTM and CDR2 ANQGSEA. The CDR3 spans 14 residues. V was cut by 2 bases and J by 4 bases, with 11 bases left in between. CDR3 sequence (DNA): TGCAGCGTTGAACGGCTAGCTACCACCGGGGAGCTGTTTTTT. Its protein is CSVERLATTGELFF.

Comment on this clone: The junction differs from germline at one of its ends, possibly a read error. The CDR3 region has the DNA TGTGCTAGCAGCTCGGGAGGGGTTGCAGATACGCAGTATTTT. Protein product: CASSSGGVADTQYF. The V gene is TRBV7-7, the J gene TRBJ2-3, with TRBD2 matching 8 bases. Germline V gene lookup returns CDR1 SSHAT and CDR2 FNYEAQ (reference sequence). The CDR3 has 14 amino acids.

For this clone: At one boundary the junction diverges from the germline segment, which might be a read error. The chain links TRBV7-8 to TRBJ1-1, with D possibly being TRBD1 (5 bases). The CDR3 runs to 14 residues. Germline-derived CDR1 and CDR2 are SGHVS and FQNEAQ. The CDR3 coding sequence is TGTGCCAGCAGTTTAGACAGACAACAACCTGAAGCTTTCTTT. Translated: CASSLDRQQPEAFF.

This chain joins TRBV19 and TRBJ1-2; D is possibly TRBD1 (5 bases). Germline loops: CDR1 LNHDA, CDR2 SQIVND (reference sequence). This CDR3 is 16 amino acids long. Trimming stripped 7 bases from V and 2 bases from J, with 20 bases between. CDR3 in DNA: TGTGCCAGTACTAACAGGCGGGAAGGGGTAAACTATGGCTACACCTTC. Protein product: CASTNRREGVNYGYTF.

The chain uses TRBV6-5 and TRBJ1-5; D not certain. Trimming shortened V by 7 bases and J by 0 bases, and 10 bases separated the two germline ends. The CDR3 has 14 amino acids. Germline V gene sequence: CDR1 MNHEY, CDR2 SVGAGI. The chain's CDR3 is CASIHRHSNQPQHF. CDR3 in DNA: TGTGCCAGCATTCACAGACATAGCAATCAGCCCCAGCATTTT.

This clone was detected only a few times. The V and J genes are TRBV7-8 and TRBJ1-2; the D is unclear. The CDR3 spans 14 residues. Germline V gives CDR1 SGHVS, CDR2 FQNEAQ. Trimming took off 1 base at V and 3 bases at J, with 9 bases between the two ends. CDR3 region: CASSLDEGYYGYTF. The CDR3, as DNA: TGTGCCAGCAGCTTAGATGAGGGCTACTATGGCTACACCTTC. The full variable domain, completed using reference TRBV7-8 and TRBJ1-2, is GAGVSQSPRYKVAKRGQDVALRCDPISGHVSLFWYQQALGQGPEFLTYFQNEAQLDKSGLPSDRFFAERPEGSVSTLKIQRTQQEDSAVYLCASSLDEGYYGYTFGSGTRLTVV.

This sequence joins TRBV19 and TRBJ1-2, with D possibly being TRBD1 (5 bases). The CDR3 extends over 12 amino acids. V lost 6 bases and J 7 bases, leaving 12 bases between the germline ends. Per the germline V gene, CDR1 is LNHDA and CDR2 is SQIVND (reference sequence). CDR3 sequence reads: CASSTGTSGYTF. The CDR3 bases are TGTGCCAGTAGCACCGGGACTTCTGGCTACACCTTC.

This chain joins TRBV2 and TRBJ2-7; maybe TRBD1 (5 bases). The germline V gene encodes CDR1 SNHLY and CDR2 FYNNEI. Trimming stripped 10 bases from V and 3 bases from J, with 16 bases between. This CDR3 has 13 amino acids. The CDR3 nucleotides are TGTGCCACCGGACAAAGTCTTAACTACGAGCAGTACTTC. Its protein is CATGQSLNYEQYF.

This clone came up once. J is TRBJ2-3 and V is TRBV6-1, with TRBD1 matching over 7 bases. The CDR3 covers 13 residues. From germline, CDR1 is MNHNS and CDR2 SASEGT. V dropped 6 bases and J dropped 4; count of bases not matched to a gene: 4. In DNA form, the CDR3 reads TGTGCCAGCAGGGCAGGGGGTCCAGATACGCAGTATTTT. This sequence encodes CASRAGGPDTQYF.

CDR3 in DNA: TGTGCCAGCAGACCTAGCGGTTCAGATACGCAGTATTTT. Residues: CASRPSGSDTQYF. V usage is TRBV9 and J usage is TRBJ2-3; 7 bases are shared with TRBD2. Trimming took 5 bases from V and 4 from J; bases not matched to a gene: 4. This CDR3 has 13 residues. Germline V gene sequence: CDR1 SGDLS, CDR2 YYNGEE.

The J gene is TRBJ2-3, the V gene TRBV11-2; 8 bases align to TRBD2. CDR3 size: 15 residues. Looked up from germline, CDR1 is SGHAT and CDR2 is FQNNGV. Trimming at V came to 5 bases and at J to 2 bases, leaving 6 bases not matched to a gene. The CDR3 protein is CASSLRREATDTQYF. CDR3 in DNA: TGTGCCAGCAGCCTCAGGCGGGAGGCCACAGATACGCAGTATTTT.

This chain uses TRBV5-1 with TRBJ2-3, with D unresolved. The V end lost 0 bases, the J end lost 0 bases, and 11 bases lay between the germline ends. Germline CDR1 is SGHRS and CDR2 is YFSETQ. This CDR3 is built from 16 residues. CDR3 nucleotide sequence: TGCGCCAGCAGCTTGGCCGGGTCGTCTAGCACAGATACGCAGTATTTT. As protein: CASSLAGSSSTDTQYF.

The CDR3 DNA reads TGTGCCAGCAGCCGAGATAGCACAGATACGCAGTATTTT. Residues: CASSRDSTDTQYF. V gene TRBV7-9 combines with J gene TRBJ2-3; D is undetermined. Trimming shortened V by 5 bases and J by 0 bases, and 6 bases separated the two germline ends. CDR1 and CDR2 from the germline V gene are SEHNR and FQNEAQ (reference sequence). The CDR3 runs to 13 residues.

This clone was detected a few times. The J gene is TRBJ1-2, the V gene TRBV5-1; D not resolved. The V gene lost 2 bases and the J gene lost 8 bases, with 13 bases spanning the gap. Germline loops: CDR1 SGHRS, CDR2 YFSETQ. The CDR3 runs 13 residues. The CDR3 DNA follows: TGCGCCAGCAGCTTCTTGGGTGGAGAGGGCTACACCTTC. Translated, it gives CASSFLGGEGYTF.

CDR3: CASSTRGRNQPQHF. For the CDR3, the DNA is TGTGCCAGCAGCACAAGGGGTCGCAATCAGCCCCAGCATTTT. V and J are TRBV6-5 and TRBJ1-5; a possible D gene is TRBD1 (5 bases). Germline V gives CDR1 MNHEY, CDR2 SVGAGI. This CDR3 contains 14 residues. Trimming took 6 bases from V and 2 from J, leaving 11 bases between them.